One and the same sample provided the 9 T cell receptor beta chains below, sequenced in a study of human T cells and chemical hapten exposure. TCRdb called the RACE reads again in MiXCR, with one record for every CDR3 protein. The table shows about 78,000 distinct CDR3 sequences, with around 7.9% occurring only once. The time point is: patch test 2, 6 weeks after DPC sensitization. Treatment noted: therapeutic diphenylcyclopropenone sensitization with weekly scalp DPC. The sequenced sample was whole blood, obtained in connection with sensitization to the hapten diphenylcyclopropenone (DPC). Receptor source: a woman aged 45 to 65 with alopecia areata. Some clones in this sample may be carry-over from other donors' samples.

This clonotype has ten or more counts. The CDR3 loop is CASSYKGDSYGYTF. For the CDR3, the DNA is TGTGCCAGCAGTTACAAGGGGGACAGCTATGGCTACACCTTC. The rearrangement links TRBV6-5 to TRBJ1-2, with 7 bases that match TRBD1. The CDR3 spans 14 residues. Germline V gene sequence: CDR1 MNHEY, CDR2 SVGAGI. Trimming removed 2 bases from V and 4 bases from J; junction bases left unmatched: 4.

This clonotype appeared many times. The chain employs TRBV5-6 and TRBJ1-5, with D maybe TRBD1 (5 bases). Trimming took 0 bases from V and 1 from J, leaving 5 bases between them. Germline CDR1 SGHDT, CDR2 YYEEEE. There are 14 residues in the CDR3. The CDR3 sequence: CASSLAGSNQPQHF. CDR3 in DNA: TGTGCCAGCAGCTTGGCAGGGAGCAATCAGCCCCAGCATTTT.

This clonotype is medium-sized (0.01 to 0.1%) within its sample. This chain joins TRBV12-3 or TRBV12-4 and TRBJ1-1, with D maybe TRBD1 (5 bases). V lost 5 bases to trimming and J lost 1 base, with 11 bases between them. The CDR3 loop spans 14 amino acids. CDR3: CASSPSQGNTEAFF. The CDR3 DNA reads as TGTGCCAGCAGTCCATCCCAGGGGAACACTGAAGCTTTCTTT.

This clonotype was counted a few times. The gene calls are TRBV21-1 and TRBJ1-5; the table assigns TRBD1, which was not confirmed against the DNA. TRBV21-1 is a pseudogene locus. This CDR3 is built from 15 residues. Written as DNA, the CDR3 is TGTGCCAGCAGCCTGAGTGCGGGGGGGGCTCAGCCCCAGCATTTT. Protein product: CASSLSAGGAQPQHF.

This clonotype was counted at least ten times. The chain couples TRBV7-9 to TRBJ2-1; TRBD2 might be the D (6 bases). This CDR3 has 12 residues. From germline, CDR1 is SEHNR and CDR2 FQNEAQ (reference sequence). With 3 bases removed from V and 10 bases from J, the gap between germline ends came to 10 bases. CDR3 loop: CASSFTSWEQFF. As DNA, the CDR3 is TGTGCCAGCAGCTTTACTAGCTGGGAGCAGTTCTTC.

CDR3 nucleotide sequence: TGTGCCAGCAGTCCCCCCTACGGGGCCAACGTCCTGACTTTC. Translated, it gives CASSPPYGANVLTF. The V gene is TRBV27, the J gene TRBJ2-6; D remains ambiguous. The CDR3 has 14 residues. Germline V CDR1 and CDR2: MNHEY, SMNVEV (reference sequence). Trimming left V 5 bases short and J 4 bases short, with 9 bases between.

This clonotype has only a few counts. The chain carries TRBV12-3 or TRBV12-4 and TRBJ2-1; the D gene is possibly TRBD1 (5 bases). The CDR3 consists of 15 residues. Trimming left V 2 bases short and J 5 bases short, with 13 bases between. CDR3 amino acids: CASSLLRTRNNEQFF. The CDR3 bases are TGTGCCAGCAGTTTACTGCGGACACGGAACAATGAGCAGTTCTTC.

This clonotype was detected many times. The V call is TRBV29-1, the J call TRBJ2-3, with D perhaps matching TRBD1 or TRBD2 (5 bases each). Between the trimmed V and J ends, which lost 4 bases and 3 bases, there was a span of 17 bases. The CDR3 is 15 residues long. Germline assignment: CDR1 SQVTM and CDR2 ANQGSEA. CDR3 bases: TGCAGCGTTGTTGGGGAGTTAAGGGGTACAGATACGCAGTATTTT. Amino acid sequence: CSVVGELRGTDTQYF.

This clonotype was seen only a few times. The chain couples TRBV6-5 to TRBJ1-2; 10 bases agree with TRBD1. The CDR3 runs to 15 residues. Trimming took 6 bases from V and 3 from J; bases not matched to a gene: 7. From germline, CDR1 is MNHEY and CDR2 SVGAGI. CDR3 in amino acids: CASRRQGAQDYGYTF. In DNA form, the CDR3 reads TGTGCCAGCAGGAGACAGGGGGCGCAAGACTATGGCTACACCTTC.